Following are 14 T cell receptor beta chains from one sample sequenced in a study of CD8 T cells in ankylosing spondylitis listed by TCRdb under 2017. Their antigens are not known. The library was obtained by 5' RACE. TCRdb lists the instrument as Illumina HiSeq 2500. TCRdb reran the public reads through fastp at Q25 and MiXCR, keeping productive beta chains. Each entry merges the rows of one CDR3 protein and shows their most common DNA and genes. The sample table holds approximately 400,000 distinct CDR3 sequences, of which 17% were seen once. The ten largest clones represent 0.85% to 1.3% of the sample. Results and caveats for the whole study, not just this receptor: Blood from ankylosing spondylitis patients appeared to be characterized by a TCR beta motif made up of seven or eight highly homologous amino acid variants.

The material sequenced was blood, either unsorted or a sorted T cell fraction (not recorded which). The receptors were gathered from a male donor with ankylosing spondylitis.

The sample holds a few counts of this clonotype. The rearrangement links TRBV7-9 to TRBJ2-7; the D gene could be TRBD1 or TRBD2 (6 bases each). There are 13 residues in the CDR3. The V end was cut by 5 bases, the J end by 6 bases, with 14 bases between. Germline CDR1 SEHNR, CDR2 FQNEAQ (reference sequence). The CDR3 bases are TGTGCCAGCAGCCTCGAGGGGGGAAGCGAGCAGTACTTC. Its translation: CASSLEGGSEQYF.

This chain joins TRBV3-1 and TRBJ2-7, with TRBD2 as a possible D gene (5 bases). Trimming removed 4 bases from V and 5 bases from J, with 18 bases in between. The CDR3 runs to 15 residues. Germline lookup yields CDR1 LGHDT and CDR2 YNNKEL (reference sequence). CDR3 protein: CASSPRVGVSHEQYF. CDR3 DNA: TGTGCCAGCAGCCCTAGGGTCGGGGTATCTCACGAGCAGTACTTC.

This clonotype came up a few times. J is TRBJ1-1 and V is TRBV27; D is uncertain. V shed 8 bases and J shed 1 base, with 14 bases lying between them. Germline-derived CDR1 and CDR2 are MNHEY and SMNVEV (reference sequence). This CDR3 has 14 residues. This chain's CDR3 is CASCRMGSNTEAFF. DNA for the CDR3: TGTGCCAGCTGCAGAATGGGATCGAACACTGAAGCTTTCTTT.

This clonotype was observed a few times. V and J are TRBV2 and TRBJ2-3; 10 bases match TRBD2. The CDR3 is 16 amino acids. Germline V CDR1 and CDR2: SNHLY, FYNNEI. The V and J ends lost 3 bases and 1 base, in that order; junction bases with no gene match: 4. The CDR3 reads CASSDTLAGRTDTQYF. The CDR3 nucleotides read TGTGCCAGCAGTGATACACTAGCGGGACGCACAGATACGCAGTATTTT.

V and J are TRBV6-1 and TRBJ1-2; D might be TRBD1 (5 bases). Germline loops: CDR1 MNHNS, CDR2 SASEGT. The V and J ends lost 6 bases and 5 bases respectively, with 22 bases between them. The CDR3 extends over 16 amino acids. CDR3 residues: CASRSLDRWVVYGYTF. The CDR3 coding sequence is TGTGCCAGCAGATCCCTAGACAGATGGGTTGTGTATGGCTACACCTTC.

This clonotype was counted only a few times. The chain has TRBV20-1 and TRBJ1-2, with TRBD1 identical over 7 bases. The CDR3 covers 15 residues. Germline CDR1 reads DFQATT; CDR2 reads SNEGSKA (reference sequence). J lost 2 bases, V lost 0 bases, and 6 bases had no gene match. The CDR3, as DNA: TGCAGTGCTAGAGATGGGGTCAGGGGGAACTATGGCTACACCTTC. Translated, it gives CSARDGVRGNYGYTF.

This chain connects TRBV5-1 to TRBJ1-1; D might be TRBD1 (5 bases). V shed 5 bases and J shed 1 base, with 15 bases lying between them. The germline V gene encodes CDR1 SGHRS and CDR2 YFSETQ. This CDR3 has 15 amino acids. The CDR3 DNA sequence: TGCGCCAGCAGGCCCAGGGTTACGTCGAACACTGAAGCTTTCTTT. Its translation is CASRPRVTSNTEAFF.

This clonotype has only a few counts. The rearrangement joins TRBV20-1 to TRBJ1-6, with D tentatively TRBD1 (5 bases). Trimming removed 0 bases at V and 7 bases at J, with 13 bases between. The germline gives CDR1 DFQATT, CDR2 SNEGSKA (reference sequence). There are 15 residues in the CDR3. The CDR3 bases are TGCAGTGCTAGAGAGTTGGAGGGGTGGAATTCACCCCTCCACTTT. Its translation is CSARELEGWNSPLHF.

The chain uses TRBV7-2 and TRBJ2-7, with 11 bases lining up with TRBD2. CDR1 and CDR2 from the germline V gene are SGHTA and FQGNSA. This CDR3 has 17 amino acids. With 0 bases clipped from V and 4 bases from J, the junction kept 8 bases outside the gene matches. The CDR3: CASSLASLAGGSYEQYF. The CDR3 bases are TGTGCCAGCAGCTTAGCGAGCCTAGCGGGAGGTTCATACGAGCAGTACTTC.

This clonotype was observed a handful of times. V is TRBV12-3 or TRBV12-4 and J is TRBJ2-1; 7 positions agree with TRBD2. After removal of 1 base from V and 12 bases from J, the junction contained 0 bases not matched to a gene. This CDR3 comprises 11 residues. The CDR3 DNA reads as TGTGCCAGCAGTTTAGGGGGGGGGCAGTTCTTC. This codes for CASSLGGGQFF.

This clonotype was picked up many times. The V and J genes are TRBV5-1 and TRBJ2-3; TRBD2 aligns across 7 bases. V shed 2 bases, J shed 7 bases, and the junction held 4 bases outside the gene matches. The CDR3 is 13 amino acids. Germline V gene lookup returns CDR1 SGHRS and CDR2 YFSETQ. CDR3 in DNA: TGCGCCAGCAGCTTAGCTAGCGGTAATACGCAGTATTTT. As protein: CASSLASGNTQYF. The full variable domain, rest sourced from reference TRBV5-1 and TRBJ2-3, is KAGVTQTPRYLIKTRGQQVTLSCSPISGHRSVSWYQQTPGQGLQFLFEYFSETQRNKGNFPGRFSGRQFSNSRSEMNVSTLELGDSALYLCASSLASGNTQYFGPGTRLTVL.

The chain is built from TRBV19 and TRBJ2-6, with D perhaps matching TRBD1 (6 bases). The V end lost 5 bases, the J end lost 2 bases, and 13 bases lay between the germline ends. This CDR3 spans 16 amino acids. CDR1 LNHDA and CDR2 SQIVND come from the germline V gene (reference sequence). DNA of the CDR3: TGTGCCAGTAGTCCGTACAGGGCGGCTGGGGCCAACGTCCTGACTTTC. This sequence encodes CASSPYRAAGANVLTF.

This clonotype has only a few counts. The CDR3 protein is CASSSKTGNTGELFF. CDR3 sequence (DNA): TGCGCCAGCAGCTCGAAAACAGGGAACACCGGGGAGCTGTTTTTT. The V and J genes are TRBV5-1 and TRBJ2-2, with D tentatively TRBD1 (5 bases). Germline CDR1 reads SGHRS; CDR2 reads YFSETQ. There are 15 residues in the CDR3. V was shortened by 3 bases and J by 1 base, with 10 bases between the two germline ends. Drawing the rest from reference TRBV5-1 and TRBJ2-2, the complete variable domain is KAGVTQTPRYLIKTRGQQVTLSCSPISGHRSVSWYQQTPGQGLQFLFEYFSETQRNKGNFPGRFSGRQFSNSRSEMNVSTLELGDSALYLCASSSKTGNTGELFFGEGSRLTVL.

A few counts support this clonotype. V usage is TRBV4-3 and J usage is TRBJ2-3, with TRBD1 matching over 8 bases. This CDR3 spans 16 amino acids. V was clipped by 2 bases and J by 1 base; unmatched bases: 5. Germline values: CDR1 LGHNA, CDR2 YSLEER. The CDR3 loop is CASSQRRGLGTDTQYF. The CDR3, as DNA: TGCGCCAGCAGCCAACGCAGGGGGCTTGGCACAGATACGCAGTATTTT.